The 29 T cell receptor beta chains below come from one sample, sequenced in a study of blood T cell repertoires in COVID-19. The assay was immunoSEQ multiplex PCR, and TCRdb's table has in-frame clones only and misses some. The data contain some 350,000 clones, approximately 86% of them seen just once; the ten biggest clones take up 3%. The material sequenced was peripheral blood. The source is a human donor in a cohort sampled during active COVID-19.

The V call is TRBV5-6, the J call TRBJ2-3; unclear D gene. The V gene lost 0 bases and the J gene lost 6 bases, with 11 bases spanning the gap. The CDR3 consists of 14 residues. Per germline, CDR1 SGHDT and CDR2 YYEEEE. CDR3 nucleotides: TGTGCCAGCAGCTTGGGAGCCGCCCGCGATACGCAGTATTTT. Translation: CASSLGAARDTQYF.

CDR3 amino acids: CATSPWGDPAGELFF. CDR3 in DNA: TGTGCCACCAGTCCCTGGGGGGACCCCGCCGGGGAGCTGTTTTTT. The J gene is TRBJ2-2, the V gene TRBV24-1; tentative D call: TRBD2 (6 bases). Germline assignment: CDR1 KGHDR and CDR2 SFDVKD. V was trimmed by 6 bases and J by 6 bases, leaving 16 bases between them. CDR3 length equals 15 residues.

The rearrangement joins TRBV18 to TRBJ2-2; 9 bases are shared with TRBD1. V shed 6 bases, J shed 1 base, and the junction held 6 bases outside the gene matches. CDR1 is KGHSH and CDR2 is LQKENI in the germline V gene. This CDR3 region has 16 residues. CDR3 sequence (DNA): TGTGCCAGCTCCCGGTTGGACAGGGGGAACACCGGGGAGCTGTTTTTT. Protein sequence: CASSRLDRGNTGELFF.

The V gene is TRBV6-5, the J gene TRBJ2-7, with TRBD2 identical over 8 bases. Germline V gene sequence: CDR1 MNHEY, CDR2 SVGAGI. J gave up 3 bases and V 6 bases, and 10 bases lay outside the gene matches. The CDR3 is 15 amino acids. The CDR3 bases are TGTGCCAGCAGCTCCCGGGGGGGGACTAGCTACGAGCAGTACTTC. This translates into CASSSRGGTSYEQYF.

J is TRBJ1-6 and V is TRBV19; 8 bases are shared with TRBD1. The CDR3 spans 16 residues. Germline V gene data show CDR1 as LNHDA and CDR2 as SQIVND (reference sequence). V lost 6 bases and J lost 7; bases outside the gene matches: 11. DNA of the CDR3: TGTGCCAGTAGGACTCTAAGAGGACAGGGAAATTCACCCCTCCACTTT. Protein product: CASRTLRGQGNSPLHF.

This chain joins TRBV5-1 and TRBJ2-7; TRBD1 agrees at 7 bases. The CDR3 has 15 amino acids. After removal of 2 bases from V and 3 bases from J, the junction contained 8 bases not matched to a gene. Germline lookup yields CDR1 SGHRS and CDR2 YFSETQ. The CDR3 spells CASSLNRGEFYEQYF. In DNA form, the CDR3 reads TGCGCCAGCAGCTTAAACAGGGGCGAATTCTACGAGCAGTACTTC. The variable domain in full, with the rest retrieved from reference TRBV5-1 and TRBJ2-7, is KAGVTQTPRYLIKTRGQQVTLSCSPISGHRSVSWYQQTPGQGLQFLFEYFSETQRNKGNFPGRFSGRQFSNSRSEMNVSTLELGDSALYLCASSLNRGEFYEQYFGPGTRLTVT.

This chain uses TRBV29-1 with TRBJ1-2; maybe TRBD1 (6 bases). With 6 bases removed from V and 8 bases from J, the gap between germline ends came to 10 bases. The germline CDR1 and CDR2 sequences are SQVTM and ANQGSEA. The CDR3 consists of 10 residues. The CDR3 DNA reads TGCAGCGTGGGGGCAGGGGGCTACACCTTC. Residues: CSVGAGGYTF.

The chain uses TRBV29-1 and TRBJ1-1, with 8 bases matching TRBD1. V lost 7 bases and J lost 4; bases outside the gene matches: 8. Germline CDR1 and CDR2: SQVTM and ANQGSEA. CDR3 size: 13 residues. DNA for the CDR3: TGCAGCGGTAAGGACAGGGTGGGCACTGAAGCTTTCTTT. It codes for CSGKDRVGTEAFF.

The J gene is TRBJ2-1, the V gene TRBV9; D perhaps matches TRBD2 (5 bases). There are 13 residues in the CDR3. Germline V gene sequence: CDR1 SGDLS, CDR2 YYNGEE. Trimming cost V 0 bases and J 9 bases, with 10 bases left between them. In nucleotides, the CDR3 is TGTGCCAGCAGCGTAGTCGAGGGTGGTGAGCAGTTCTTC. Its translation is CASSVVEGGEQFF. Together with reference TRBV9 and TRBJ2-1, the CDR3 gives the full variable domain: DSGVTQTPKHLITATGQRVTLRCSPRSGDLSVYWYQQSLDQGLQFLIQYYNGEERAKGNILERFSAQQFPDLHSELNLSSLELGDSALYFCASSVVEGGEQFFGPGTRLTVL.

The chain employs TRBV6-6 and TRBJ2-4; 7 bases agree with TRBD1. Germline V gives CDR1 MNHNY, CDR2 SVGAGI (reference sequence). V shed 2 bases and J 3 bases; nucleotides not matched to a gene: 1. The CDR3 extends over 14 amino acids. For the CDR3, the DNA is TGTGCCAGCAGTTACGGACAGGTCAAAAACATTCAGTACTTC. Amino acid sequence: CASSYGQVKNIQYF.

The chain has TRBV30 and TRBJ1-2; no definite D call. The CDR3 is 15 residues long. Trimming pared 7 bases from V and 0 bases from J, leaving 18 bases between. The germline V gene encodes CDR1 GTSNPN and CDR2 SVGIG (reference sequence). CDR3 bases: TGTGCCTACCCAGCGCGACCGGGTTCTAACTATGGCTACACCTTC. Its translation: CAYPARPGSNYGYTF.

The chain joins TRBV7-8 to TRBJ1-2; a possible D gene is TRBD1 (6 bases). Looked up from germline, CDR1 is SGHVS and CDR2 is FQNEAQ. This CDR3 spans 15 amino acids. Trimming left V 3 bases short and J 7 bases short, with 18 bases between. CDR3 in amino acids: CASSLLGGGSGGYTF. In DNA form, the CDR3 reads TGTGCCAGCAGCTTGTTGGGGGGCGGGAGTGGTGGCTACACCTTC.

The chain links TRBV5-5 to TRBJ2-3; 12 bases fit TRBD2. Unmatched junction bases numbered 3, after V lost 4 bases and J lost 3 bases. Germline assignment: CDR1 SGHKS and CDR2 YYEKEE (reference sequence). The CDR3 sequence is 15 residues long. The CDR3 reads CASSQLAGGTDTQYF. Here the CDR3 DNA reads TGTGCCAGCAGCCAGCTAGCGGGAGGGACAGATACGCAGTATTTT.

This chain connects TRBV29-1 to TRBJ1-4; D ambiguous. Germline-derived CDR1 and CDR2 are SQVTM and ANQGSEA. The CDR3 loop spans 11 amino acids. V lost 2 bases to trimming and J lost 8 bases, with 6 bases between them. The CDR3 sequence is CSVEFGEKLFF. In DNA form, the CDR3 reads TGCAGCGTTGAATTTGGCGAAAAACTGTTTTTT.

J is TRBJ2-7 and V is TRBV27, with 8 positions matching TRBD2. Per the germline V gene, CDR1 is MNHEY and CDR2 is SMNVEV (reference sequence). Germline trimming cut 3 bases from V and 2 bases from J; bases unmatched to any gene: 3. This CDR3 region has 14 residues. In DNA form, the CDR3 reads TGTGCCAGCAGTTTCGGGGGGGAGCCCTACGAGCAGTACTTC. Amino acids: CASSFGGEPYEQYF.

The CDR3 loop is CASSYSTGGYEQYF. Written as DNA, the CDR3 is TGTGCCAGCAGTTACTCGACAGGGGGCTACGAGCAGTACTTC. The chain uses TRBV6-6 and TRBJ2-7; 9 bases fit TRBD1. This CDR3 is 14 amino acids long. J lost 3 bases, V lost 0 bases, and 0 bases had no gene match. Germline values: CDR1 MNHNY, CDR2 SVGAGI (reference sequence).

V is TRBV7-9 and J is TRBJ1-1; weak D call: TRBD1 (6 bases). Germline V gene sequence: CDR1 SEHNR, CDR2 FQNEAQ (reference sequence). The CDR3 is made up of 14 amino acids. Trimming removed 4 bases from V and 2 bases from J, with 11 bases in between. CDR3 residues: CASSSKDRNTEAFF. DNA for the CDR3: TGTGCCAGCAGCTCGAAGGACAGAAACACTGAAGCTTTCTTT.

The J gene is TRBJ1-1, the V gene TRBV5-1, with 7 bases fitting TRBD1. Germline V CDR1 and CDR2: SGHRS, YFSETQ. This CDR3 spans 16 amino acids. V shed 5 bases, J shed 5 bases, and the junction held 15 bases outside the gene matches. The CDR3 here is CASRASGTAGGTEAFF. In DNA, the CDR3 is TGCGCCAGCAGGGCCTCCGGGACAGCTGGGGGAACTGAAGCTTTCTTT. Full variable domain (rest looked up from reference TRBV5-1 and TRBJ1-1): KAGVTQTPRYLIKTRGQQVTLSCSPISGHRSVSWYQQTPGQGLQFLFEYFSETQRNKGNFPGRFSGRQFSNSRSEMNVSTLELGDSALYLCASRASGTAGGTEAFFGQGTRLTVV.

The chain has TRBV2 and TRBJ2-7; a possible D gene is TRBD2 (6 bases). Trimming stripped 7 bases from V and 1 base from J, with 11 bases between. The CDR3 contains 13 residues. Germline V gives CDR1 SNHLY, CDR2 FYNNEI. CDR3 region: CASKGGSSYEQYF. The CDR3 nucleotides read TGTGCCAGCAAGGGAGGCAGTTCCTACGAGCAGTACTTC.

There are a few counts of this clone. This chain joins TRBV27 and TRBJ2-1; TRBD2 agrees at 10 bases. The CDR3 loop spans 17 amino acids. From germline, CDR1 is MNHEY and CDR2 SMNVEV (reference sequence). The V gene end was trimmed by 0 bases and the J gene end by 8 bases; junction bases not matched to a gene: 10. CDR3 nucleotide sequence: TGTGCCAGCAGTTTATCGGGGGCTAGCGGGAGTAGGTATGAGCAGTTCTTC. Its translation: CASSLSGASGSRYEQFF.

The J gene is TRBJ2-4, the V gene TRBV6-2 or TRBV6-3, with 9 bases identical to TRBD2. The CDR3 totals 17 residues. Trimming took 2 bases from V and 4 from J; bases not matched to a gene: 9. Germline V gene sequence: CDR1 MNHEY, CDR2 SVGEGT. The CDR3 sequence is CASSYDAEREAKNIQYF. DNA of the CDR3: TGTGCCAGCAGTTACGACGCCGAGCGGGAGGCGAAAAACATTCAGTACTTC.

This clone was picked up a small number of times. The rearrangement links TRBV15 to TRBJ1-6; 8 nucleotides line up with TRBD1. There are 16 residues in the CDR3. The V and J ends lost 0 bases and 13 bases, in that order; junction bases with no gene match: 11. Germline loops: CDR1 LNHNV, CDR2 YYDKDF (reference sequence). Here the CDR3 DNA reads TGTGCCACCAGCAGAGATATTAGTGGACAGGGCTCTCCCCTCCACTTT. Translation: CATSRDISGQGSPLHF.

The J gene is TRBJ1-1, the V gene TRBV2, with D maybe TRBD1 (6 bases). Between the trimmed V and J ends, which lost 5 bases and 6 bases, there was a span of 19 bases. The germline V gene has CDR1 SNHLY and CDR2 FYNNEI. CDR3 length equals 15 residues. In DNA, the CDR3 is TGTGCCAGCAGTCTCACAGGGTTTATCTCCGCTGAAGCTTTCTTT. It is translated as CASSLTGFISAEAFF.

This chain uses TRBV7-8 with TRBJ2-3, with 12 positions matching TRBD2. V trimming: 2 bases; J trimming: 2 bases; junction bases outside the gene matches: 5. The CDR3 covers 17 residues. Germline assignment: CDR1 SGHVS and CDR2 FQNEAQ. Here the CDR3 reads CASSLSGTSGFTDTQYF. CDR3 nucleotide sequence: TGTGCCAGCAGCTTATCCGGGACTAGCGGGTTCACAGATACGCAGTATTTT.

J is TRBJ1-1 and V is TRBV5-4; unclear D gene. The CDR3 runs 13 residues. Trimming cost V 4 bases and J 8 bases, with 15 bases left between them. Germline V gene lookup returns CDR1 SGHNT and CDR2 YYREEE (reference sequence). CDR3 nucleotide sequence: TGTGCCAGCAGCACTGCGAGGGATACAGAAGCTTTCTTT. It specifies CASSTARDTEAFF.

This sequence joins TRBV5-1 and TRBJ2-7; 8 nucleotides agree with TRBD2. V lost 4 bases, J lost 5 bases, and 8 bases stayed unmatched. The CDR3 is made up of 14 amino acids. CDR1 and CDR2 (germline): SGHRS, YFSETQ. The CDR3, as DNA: TGCGCCAGCAGCAACGAGCGGGAGATCCACGAGCAGTACTTC. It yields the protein CASSNEREIHEQYF.

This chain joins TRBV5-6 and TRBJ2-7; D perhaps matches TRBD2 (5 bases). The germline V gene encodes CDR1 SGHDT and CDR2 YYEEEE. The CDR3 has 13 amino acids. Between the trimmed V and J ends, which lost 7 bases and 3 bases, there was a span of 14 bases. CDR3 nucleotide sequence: TGTGCCAGCGGCGGAGTGAGGGACTACGAGCAGTACTTC. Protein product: CASGGVRDYEQYF.

The DNA for the CDR3 is TGCGCCAGCAGCTTGGGGACTAATTCGGAGACCCAGTACTTC. Translating gives CASSLGTNSETQYF. The chain couples TRBV5-1 to TRBJ2-5; D possibly corresponds to TRBD2 (6 bases). Trimming shortened V by 0 bases and J by 5 bases, and 11 bases separated the two germline ends. CDR3 length equals 14 residues. Germline-derived CDR1 and CDR2 are SGHRS and YFSETQ.

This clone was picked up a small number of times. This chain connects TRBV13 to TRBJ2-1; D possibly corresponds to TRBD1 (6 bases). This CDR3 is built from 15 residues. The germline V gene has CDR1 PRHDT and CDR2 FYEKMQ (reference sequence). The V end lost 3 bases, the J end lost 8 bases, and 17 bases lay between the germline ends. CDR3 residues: CASSFRARGWDEQFF. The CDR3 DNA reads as TGTGCCAGCAGCTTCCGGGCCAGGGGTTGGGATGAGCAGTTCTTC. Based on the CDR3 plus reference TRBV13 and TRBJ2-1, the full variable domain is AAGVIQSPRHLIKEKRETATLKCYPIPRHDTVYWYQQGPGQDPQFLISFYEKMQSDKGSIPDRFSAQQFSDYHSELNMSSLELGDSALYFCASSFRARGWDEQFFGPGTRLTVL.